One sample yielded the 22 T cell receptor beta chains listed below, sequenced in a study of OX40 agonist ivuxolimab in advanced cancers. Receptor libraries were prepared by the immunoSEQ multiplex PCR assay. The immuneACCESS repertoire file appears here via TCRdb, limited to in-frame rearrangements. These files lack a portion of the clones; in checked studies, under half of the deficit traces to unresolved V genes, and the cause of the others is not known. This sample holds about 94,000 clones; under 95% were observed only once. About 0.89% of the sample rests with the top ten. Sequencing was performed on CD4+ or CD8+ T cells sorted from blood, taken in a trial of the OX40 agonist ivuxolimab. The origin of the receptors is an adult with an advanced solid tumor such as melanoma, head and neck, liver or kidney cancer.

The V gene is TRBV11-3, the J gene TRBJ2-7; 7 positions agree with TRBD2. Trimming cost V 1 base and J 1 base; bases outside gene matches: 10. This CDR3 contains 17 residues. Germline loops: CDR1 SGHNT, CDR2 YENEEA. The CDR3 reads CASSLGRVGGRSYEQYF. DNA for the CDR3: TGTGCCAGCAGCTTAGGCAGGGTGGGAGGGCGTTCCTACGAGCAGTACTTC.

The rearrangement joins TRBV7-2 to TRBJ1-1, with D maybe TRBD1 (5 bases). This CDR3 comprises 15 residues. V gave up 4 bases and J gave up 1 base, with 13 bases separating them. CDR1 SGHTA and CDR2 FQGNSA come from the germline V gene. CDR3 sequence (DNA): TGTGCCAGCAGCTCTATGGGGCAGGGGAACACTGAAGCTTTCTTT. The encoded protein is CASSSMGQGNTEAFF.

The CDR3 sequence: CASGSPPGEKLFF. The DNA for the CDR3 is TGTGCTAGTGGTTCCCCACCAGGGGAAAAACTGTTTTTT. The genes are TRBV12-5 and TRBJ1-4; TRBD1 is a possible D gene (5 bases). CDR1 is LGHNT, CDR2 FRNRAP, per germline. V was cut by 4 bases and J by 8 bases, with 11 bases left in between. CDR3 size: 13 residues.

The chain has TRBV18 and TRBJ2-5; D is undetermined. Looked up from germline, CDR1 is KGHSH and CDR2 is LQKENI. The CDR3 is made up of 14 amino acids. The V end was cut by 1 base, the J end by 2 bases, with 8 bases between. CDR3 residues: CASSPRAEQETQYF. In DNA, the CDR3 is TGTGCCAGCTCACCACGGGCAGAACAAGAGACCCAGTACTTC.

J is TRBJ2-7 and V is TRBV7-6; D is perhaps TRBD1 or TRBD2 (6 bases each). CDR1 and CDR2 (germline): SGHVS, FNYEAQ. V lost 0 bases and J lost 5, with 11 bases in between. The CDR3 spans 14 residues. The DNA of the CDR3 is TGTGCCAGCAGCTTAGCGGGGGGCGGGGACGAGCAGTACTTC. Its protein product is CASSLAGGGDEQYF.

This chain links TRBV7-2 with TRBJ1-4, with 8 bases lining up with TRBD1. Germline V gene sequence: CDR1 SGHTA, CDR2 FQGNSA. Trimming took 1 base from V and 0 from J; bases not matched to a gene: 4. CDR3 length: 17 residues. CDR3 in amino acids: CASSLVGTGATNEKLFF. The CDR3 DNA reads TGTGCCAGCAGCTTAGTTGGGACAGGAGCAACTAATGAAAAACTGTTTTTT.

V usage is TRBV25-1 and J usage is TRBJ1-1; D gene ambiguous. V shed 1 base and J shed 0 bases, with 9 bases lying between them. Germline V CDR1 and CDR2: MGHDK, SYGVNS. The CDR3 has 15 amino acids. The CDR3 DNA follows: TGTGCCAGCAGTGAATTCCACGAAGTGAACACTGAAGCTTTCTTT. Encoded protein: CASSEFHEVNTEAFF.

Concerning this clone itself: One end of the junction is discordant with germline, which a read error may explain. The chain joins TRBV27 to TRBJ2-1, with D possibly TRBD1 on 6 matching bases. Germline loops: CDR1 MNHEY, CDR2 SMNVEV (reference sequence). The CDR3 runs 12 residues. The CDR3 DNA sequence: TGTGCCAGCAGTCCGAGGGACAAAGAGCAGTTCTTC. This sequence encodes CASSPRDKEQFF.

The chain uses TRBV6-1 and TRBJ2-7; 8 nucleotides agree with TRBD1. The CDR3 runs to 15 residues. V shed 7 bases and J 4 bases; nucleotides not matched to a gene: 12. Germline V gene data show CDR1 as MNHNS and CDR2 as SASEGT. CDR3 residues: CASILQGVGTYEQYF. CDR3 sequence (DNA): TGTGCCAGCATCCTACAGGGGGTAGGAACTTACGAGCAGTACTTC.

This sequence joins TRBV19 and TRBJ2-7, with no clear D. The length of the CDR3 is 11 residues. CDR1 and CDR2 (germline): LNHDA, SQIVND (reference sequence). The V gene lost 4 bases and the J gene lost 0 bases, with 1 base spanning the gap. The CDR3 reads CASSSSYEQYF. CDR3 coding DNA: TGTGCCAGTAGTAGCTCCTACGAGCAGTACTTC. Looking up the rest from reference TRBV19 and TRBJ2-7 gives the full variable domain: DGGITQSPKYLFRKEGQNVTLSCEQNLNHDAMYWYRQDPGQGLRLIYYSQIVNDFQKGDIAEGYSVSREKKESFPLTVTSAQKNPTAFYLCASSSSYEQYFGPGTRLTVT.

The CDR3 DNA is TGTGCCAGCAGCCGGCCTGGACAAGAGGCGTACTTC. As protein: CASSRPGQEAYF. The chain carries TRBV6-6 and TRBJ2-7; D is possibly TRBD1 (5 bases). CDR3 length: 12 residues. Germline V gene data show CDR1 as MNHNY and CDR2 as SVGAGI (reference sequence). Trimming took off 6 bases at V and 12 bases at J, with 18 bases between the two ends.

This rearrangement joins TRBV7-2 to TRBJ2-1, with TRBD2 as a possible D gene (5 bases). Trimming shortened V by 0 bases and J by 0 bases, and 9 bases separated the two germline ends. This CDR3 has 16 residues. Germline CDR1 reads SGHTA; CDR2 reads FQGNSA. CDR3 nucleotides: TGTGCCAGCAGCTTAGCAGTAGGGAGCTCCTACAATGAGCAGTTCTTC. Protein sequence: CASSLAVGSSYNEQFF.

This clone is medium-sized. The genes are TRBV7-3 and TRBJ2-7, with 10 bases identical to TRBD2. Germline CDR1 and CDR2: SGHTA and FQGTGA. The CDR3 consists of 15 residues. V lost 5 bases and J lost 2; bases outside the gene matches: 6. CDR3 nucleotides: TGTGCCAGCAGCCCTGGACTAGCGGAAACCTACGAGCAGTACTTC. Protein: CASSPGLAETYEQYF.

The chain is built from TRBV19 and TRBJ2-1; 10 bases align to TRBD2. The germline V gene has CDR1 LNHDA and CDR2 SQIVND (reference sequence). The length of the CDR3 is 15 residues. V was clipped by 5 bases and J by 6 bases; unmatched bases: 7. The CDR3, as DNA: TGTGCCAGTAGTCAGTCGGGACTAGCGATCAATGAGCAGTTCTTC. The encoded protein is CASSQSGLAINEQFF.

The chain carries TRBV19 and TRBJ2-3, with D possibly matching TRBD2 (6 bases). The CDR3 runs to 15 residues. The V gene's germline CDR1 is LNHDA and CDR2 SQIVND (reference sequence). Trimming stripped 4 bases from V and 3 bases from J, with 14 bases between. CDR3: CASSTDYSGTDTQYF. The CDR3 DNA sequence: TGTGCCAGTAGTACCGACTATAGCGGTACAGATACGCAGTATTTT.

V is TRBV25-1 and J is TRBJ1-1; D not certain. The V gene lost 9 bases and the J gene lost 13 bases, with 18 bases spanning the gap. The CDR3 is 11 amino acids. The V gene's germline CDR1 is MGHDK and CDR2 SYGVNS. Here the CDR3 reads CARKTNRKLFF. CDR3 nucleotide sequence: TGTGCCAGAAAGACGAATCGGAAGCTTTTCTTT. The full variable domain, its missing parts supplied by reference TRBV25-1 and TRBJ1-1, is EADIYQTPRYLVIGTGKKITLECSQTMGHDKMYWYQQDPGMELHLIHYSYGVNSTEKGDLSSESTVSRIRTEHFPLTLESARPSHTSQYLCARKTNRKLFFGQGTRLTVV.

In its sample, this clone was seen a few times. This chain uses TRBV2 with TRBJ1-1; no reliable D call. Trimming removed 2 bases at V and 5 bases at J, with 9 bases between. CDR1 and CDR2 (germline): SNHLY, FYNNEI. The CDR3 sequence is 13 residues long. CDR3 DNA: TGTGCCAGCAGTGAAATCCTAGTAACTGAAGCTTTCTTT. It is translated as CASSEILVTEAFF.

This clone was counted a single time. The V and J genes are TRBV11-2 and TRBJ2-2; 10 bases map to TRBD2. With 3 bases clipped from V and 6 bases from J, the junction kept 7 bases outside the gene matches. The CDR3 consists of 16 residues. Per the germline V gene, CDR1 is SGHAT and CDR2 is FQNNGV. CDR3 region: CASSFNPSGSSGELFF. CDR3 coding DNA: TGTGCCAGCAGCTTTAATCCTAGCGGGAGTTCCGGGGAGCTGTTTTTT.

The chain has TRBV2 and TRBJ2-5; a weak D match, TRBD1 (5 bases). The CDR3 spans 17 residues. With 8 bases removed from V and 0 bases from J, the gap between germline ends came to 22 bases. CDR1 and CDR2 from the germline V gene are SNHLY and FYNNEI. The chain's CDR3 is CASCSGKQGAYQETQYF. The CDR3 nucleotides read TGTGCCAGCTGCTCAGGGAAGCAAGGGGCATACCAAGAGACCCAGTACTTC.

In this sample, this clone turned up once. The genes are TRBV30 and TRBJ1-3; D ambiguous. CDR1 GTSNPN and CDR2 SVGIG come from the germline V gene (reference sequence). V was pared by 1 base and J by 4 bases, with 5 bases between. This CDR3 has 12 residues. CDR3: CAWSAGGNTIYF. The CDR3 bases are TGTGCCTGGAGTGCTGGGGGAAACACCATATATTTT.

In this sample, this clone turned up once. The chain recombines TRBV19 with TRBJ1-5, with D possibly being TRBD1 (6 bases). Germline-derived CDR1 and CDR2 are LNHDA and SQIVND (reference sequence). This CDR3 region has 14 residues. The germline V and J ends were trimmed by 3 bases and 7 bases, with 13 bases remaining between them. The CDR3 protein is CASSIDTGNQPQHF. The CDR3 DNA follows: TGTGCCAGTAGTATTGACACAGGGAACCAGCCCCAGCATTTT.

The chain uses TRBV7-9 and TRBJ2-4; D might be TRBD2 (7 bases). The germline gives CDR1 SEHNR, CDR2 FQNEAQ (reference sequence). V shed 5 bases and J shed 9 bases, with 17 bases lying between them. The CDR3 covers 14 residues. CDR3: CASSPPGGRGIQYF. For the CDR3, the DNA is TGTGCCAGCAGCCCCCCCGGGGGGCGGGGCATTCAGTACTTC. Full variable domain (outside the CDR3, taken from reference TRBV7-9 and TRBJ2-4): DTGVSQNPRHKITKRGQNVTFRCDPISEHNRLYWYRQTLGQGPEFLTYFQNEAQLEKSRLLSDRFSAERPKGSFSTLEIQRTEQGDSAMYLCASSPPGGRGIQYFGAGTRLSVL.